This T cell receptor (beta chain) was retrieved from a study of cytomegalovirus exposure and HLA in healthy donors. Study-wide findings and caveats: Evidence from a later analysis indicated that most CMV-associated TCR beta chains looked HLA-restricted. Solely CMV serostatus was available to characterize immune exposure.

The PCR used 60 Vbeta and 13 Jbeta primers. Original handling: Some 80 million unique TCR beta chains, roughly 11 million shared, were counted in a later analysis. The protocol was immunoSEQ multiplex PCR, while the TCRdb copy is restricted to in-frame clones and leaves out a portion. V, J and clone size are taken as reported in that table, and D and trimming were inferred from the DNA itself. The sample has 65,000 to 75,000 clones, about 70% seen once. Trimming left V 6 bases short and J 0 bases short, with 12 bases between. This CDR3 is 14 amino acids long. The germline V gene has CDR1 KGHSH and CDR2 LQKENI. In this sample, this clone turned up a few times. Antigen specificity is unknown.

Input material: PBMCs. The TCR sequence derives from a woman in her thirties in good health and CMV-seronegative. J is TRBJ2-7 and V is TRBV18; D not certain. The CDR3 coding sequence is TGTGCCAGCTCCCAAGAGACAAGCTCCTACGAGCAGTACTTC. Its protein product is CASSQETSSYEQYF. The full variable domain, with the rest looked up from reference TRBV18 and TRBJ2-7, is NAGVMQNPRHLVRRRGQEARLRCSPMKGHSHVYWYRQLPEEGLKFMVYLQKENIIDESGMPKERFSAEFPKEGPSILRIQQVVRGDSAAYFCASSQETSSYEQYFGPGTRLTVT.